Listed here are 4 T cell receptor beta chains from one sample, sequenced in a study of Graves' ophthalmopathy and Graves' hyperthyroidism. From RNA, the CDR3 regions of TCR beta chains were amplified and sequenced. Investigators did first-round RT-PCR with HTBI primers, then second-round multiplex PCR. TCRdb re-analysed the multiplex PCR reads in MiXCR, keeping a single row per CDR3 protein. This table has around 600,000 distinct CDR3 sequences, just over 40% appearing once. Source material: peripheral blood. The receptor set was obtained from an adult man with Graves' ophthalmopathy.

This clonotype showed up many times. The chain has TRBV6-5 and TRBJ1-2; 7 bases agree with TRBD1. Trimming at V came to 0 bases and at J to 4 bases, leaving 2 bases not matched to a gene. The CDR3 spans 14 residues. CDR1 is MNHEY and CDR2 is SVGAGI in the germline V gene. The CDR3 loop is CASSYSGTVYGYTF. The CDR3 coding sequence is TGTGCCAGCAGTTACTCCGGGACAGTCTATGGCTACACCTTC.

This clonotype occurred many times. CDR3 in amino acids: CASTGSGVEQYF. The CDR3 region has the DNA TGTGCCAGCACGGGTTCAGGGGTCGAGCAGTACTTC. V is TRBV7-8 and J is TRBJ2-7; tentative D call: TRBD1 (6 bases). The CDR3 runs 12 residues. The germline CDR1 and CDR2 sequences are SGHVS and FQNEAQ. Deletions cut 7 bases from V and 6 bases from J, with 13 bases between.

This clonotype has ten or more counts. CDR3 sequence: CASSLASLGTEAFF. CDR3 nucleotides: TGTGCCAGCAGCTTGGCCTCCTTGGGCACTGAAGCTTTCTTT. This chain connects TRBV5-8 to TRBJ1-1; D is undetermined. This CDR3 is 14 amino acids long. CDR1 and CDR2 from the germline V gene are SGHTS and YDEGEE. Between the trimmed V and J ends, which lost 0 bases and 4 bases, there was a span of 10 bases.

This clonotype was seen repeatedly, ten times or more. The chain combines TRBV12-3 or TRBV12-4 with TRBJ1-1, with TRBD1 as a possible D gene (6 bases). CDR3 length: 14 residues. The ends were cut back, 3 bases at V and 2 bases at J, with 10 bases in the middle. CDR3 nucleotides: TGTGCCAGCAGTTTTGGCAGGGGAAACACTGAAGCTTTCTTT. It yields the protein CASSFGRGNTEAFF.